This T cell receptor (beta chain) comes out of a study of cytomegalovirus exposure and HLA in healthy donors. Study-level findings and limits: CMV serostatus was the sole immune exposure information available. Productive rates of about 90% or about 30% were seen for most TCR beta V segments in an earlier analysis.

As to this clone: The antigen is unknown.

Losses at the gene ends were 4 bases for V and 1 base for J; bases not matched to a gene: 7. The CDR3 extends over 15 amino acids. Per the germline V gene, CDR1 is SGHNT and CDR2 is YYREEE (reference sequence). The PCR employed 60 Vbeta primers together with 13 Jbeta primers. Clones were read by immunoSEQ multiplex PCR, and TCRdb kept only the in-frame ones, dropping some. The table includes approximately 120,000 clones, about 78% detected once. This chain links TRBV5-4 with TRBJ2-5; 7 bases fit TRBD2. The clonotype comes from a female donor in good health and CMV-seronegative. Specimen: PBMCs. Written as DNA, the CDR3 is TGTGCCAGCAGCCCTGGTGGGGGGGTCCAAGAGACCCAGTACTTC. Translated: CASSPGGGVQETQYF.